Listed below are T cell receptor beta chains from one sample, sequenced in a study of breast tumors, draining lymph nodes, adjacent tissues. TCRdb re-called the multiplex PCR reads through MiXCR, storing one row per CDR3 protein. Among 55,000 to 75,000 distinct CDR3 sequences, 40% to 45% were seen once, and the ten largest hold roughly 8.1%. The sample taken for sequencing was breast tumor tissue. Receptors originate from a female donor with breast cancer. Some clones in this sample may be carry-over from other donors' samples. Both conserved end residues are part of each CDR3. The order of the fields is CDR3 length, V gene, clone size, J gene, D gene, CDR3 DNA, CDR3 protein. A D gene is named only where the DNA matches it firmly. Only part of the rows carry a size: once, few, many, or a class if the clone is expanded.

length: 18
V: TRBV5-1
size: NA
J: TRBJ2-2
D: NA
DNA: TGCGCCAGCAGCTTTTTCCCCGAGGCAGGAGGGAACACCGGGGAGCTGTTTTTT
CDR3: CASSFFPEAGGNTGELFF

length: 14
V: TRBV20-1
size: many
J: TRBJ1-5
D: TRBD1
DNA: TGCAGTGCACTCGCCGGGACAGGGTTCCAGCCCCAGCATTTT
CDR3: CSALAGTGFQPQHF

length: 18
V: TRBV24-1
size: NA
J: TRBJ1-5
D: TRBD1
DNA: TGTGTCACCAGTGACCCATGGCCGGACAGGTGGGGTACTCAGCCCCAGCATTTT
CDR3: CVTSDPWPDRWGTQPQHF

length: 16
V: TRBV12-3/TRBV12-4
size: once
J: TRBJ2-7
D: TRBD2
DNA: TGTGCCAGCAGTTTGGAGACTAGCGGGATGGCCTACGAGCAGTACTTC
CDR3: CASSLETSGMAYEQYF

length: 15
V: TRBV11-3
size: many
J: TRBJ1-6
D: NA
DNA: TGTGCCAGCAGCCAAGCCGGGTCCACCTATTCCCCCCTCCACTTT
CDR3: CASSQAGSTYSPLHF

length: 14
V: TRBV9
size: NA
J: TRBJ2-3
D: TRBD1
DNA: TGTGCCAGCAGCGAGGGACAGGGCGCAGATACGCAGTATTTT
CDR3: CASSEGQGADTQYF

length: 12
V: TRBV12-3/TRBV12-4
size: NA
J: TRBJ2-2
D: NA
DNA: TGTGCCAGCAGTCCACCGACAGGGGAGCTGTTTTTT
CDR3: CASSPPTGELFF

length: 17
V: TRBV4-2
size: NA
J: TRBJ2-1
D: TRBD2
DNA: TGTGCCAGCAGTAAAGGGACTAGTGGGAGTGCGTACAATGAGCAGTTCTTC
CDR3: CASSKGTSGSAYNEQFF

length: 16
V: TRBV6-5
size: NA
J: TRBJ2-1
D: TRBD2
DNA: TGTGCCAGCAGTCGACTAGCGGGTGCCTTAACGGATGAGCAGTTCTTC
CDR3: CASSRLAGALTDEQFF

length: 15
V: TRBV29-1
size: once
J: TRBJ2-3
D: TRBD1
DNA: TGCAGCGTTGAAGTGCGAGAGAGGGGGACAGATACGCGGCATTTT
CDR3: CSVEVRERGTDTRHF

length: 14
V: TRBV9
size: many
J: TRBJ1-2
D: TRBD1
DNA: TGTGCCAGCAGACAGGGGGGCTGGGACTATGGCTACACCTTC
CDR3: CASRQGGWDYGYTF

length: 16
V: TRBV12-3/TRBV12-4
size: many
J: TRBJ2-3
D: TRBD2
DNA: TGTGCCAGCAGTTCCCTAGCGGGAGCTATCACAGATACGCAGTATTTT
CDR3: CASSSLAGAITDTQYF

length: 12
V: TRBV12-3/TRBV12-4
size: many
J: TRBJ2-7
D: TRBD2
DNA: TGTGCCAGCAGTCCCAGACTAGCGGGGCAGTACTTC
CDR3: CASSPRLAGQYF

length: 15
V: TRBV4-2
size: many
J: TRBJ2-7
D: NA
DNA: TGTGCCAGCAGCTTTCACCGGGACAAATCCTACGAGCAGTACTTC
CDR3: CASSFHRDKSYEQYF

length: 14
V: TRBV2
size: once
J: TRBJ1-5
D: TRBD1
DNA: TGTGCCGGTAGTGGGGGACAGGATAATCAGCCCCAGCATTTT
CDR3: CAGSGGQDNQPQHF

length: 14
V: TRBV2
size: many
J: TRBJ1-5
D: NA
DNA: TGTGCCAGCAGTCCGGTTGATAGCAATCAGCCCCAGCATTTT
CDR3: CASSPVDSNQPQHF

length: 17
V: TRBV5-8
size: NA
J: TRBJ2-5
D: TRBD1
DNA: TGTGCCAGCAGCGGAATCCGGGACAGGAACACCGGGGAGACCCAGTACTTC
CDR3: CASSGIRDRNTGETQYF

length: 15
V: TRBV11-2
size: once
J: TRBJ2-7
D: TRBD2
DNA: TGTGCCAGCAGCTTAGGGACTAGCCGGGTCTACGAGCAGCACTTC
CDR3: CASSLGTSRVYEQHF

length: 14
V: TRBV12-3/TRBV12-4
size: NA
J: TRBJ1-2
D: NA
DNA: TGTGCCAGCAAGGATTGGGCGGGGCACTATGGCTACACCTTC
CDR3: CASKDWAGHYGYTF

length: 16
V: TRBV10-1
size: many
J: TRBJ2-7
D: NA
DNA: TGCGCCAGCAGTGACTCAATGAGGGGGACAACCTACGAGCAGTACTTC
CDR3: CASSDSMRGTTYEQYF